The clone carrying this T cell receptor (beta chain) was recorded once. Its target is not known. The germline V gene encodes CDR1 LNHNV and CDR2 YYDKDF (reference sequence). Trimming cost V 1 base and J 1 base; bases outside gene matches: 19. This CDR3 has 22 residues. Treatment: over 15 received Ad26.COV2.S at low or high dose, single or two shots; roughly five received placebo; per-sample allocation not given. Samples came from day 63 after the first vaccine or placebo injection. The data originate from a study of Ad26.COV2.S vaccination and SARS-CoV-2 variants. Study outcomes and limitations: Analyses that measured TCR breadth and depth may have underestimated total T cell responses.

Profiled with immunoSEQ multiplex PCR; TCRdb holds only in-frame clones, not every one. This sample has around 400,000 clones, with around nine tenths found just once. This clonotype was obtained from a person between 18 and 60 years old who received the Ad26.COV2.S COVID-19 vaccine or a placebo. Material: peripheral blood, obtained in a trial of Ad26.COV2.S vaccine versus placebo. This chain connects TRBV15 to TRBJ2-1; 10 bases are a match to TRBD2. CDR3 sequence: CATSRGFTGTSAHGLSYNEQFF. The CDR3, as DNA: TGTGCCACCAGCAGAGGTTTTACCGGGACTAGCGCCCACGGTCTATCCTACAATGAGCAGTTCTTC.